A selection of T cell receptor beta chains follows, all from one sample in a study of identical twins. TCRdb itself ran the 5' RACE reads through MiXCR, one entry per CDR3 protein. This table holds roughly 1,500,000 distinct CDR3 sequences, less than 35% found once. The sample was cord blood. These receptors were obtained from a newborn girl in good health. Each CDR3 is given with its conserved first and last residue. The order of the fields is J gene, D gene, clone size, V gene, CDR3 protein, CDR3 DNA. A D gene is named only where the DNA matches it firmly. Rows may omit the clone size; those that give it use once, few, many or a size class.

J gene: TRBJ2-3; D gene: TRBD2; clone size: .; V gene: TRBV12-3/TRBV12-4; CDR3 protein: CASSPQSGGSTDTQYF; CDR3 DNA: TGTGCCAGCAGTCCACAAAGCGGGGGTAGCACAGATACGCAGTATTTT
J gene: TRBJ1-2; D gene: .; clone size: few; V gene: TRBV15; CDR3 protein: CATSRYNNYGYTF; CDR3 DNA: TGTGCCACCAGCAGGTATAATAACTATGGCTACACCTTC
J gene: TRBJ2-7; D gene: .; clone size: many; V gene: TRBV4-1; CDR3 protein: CASSQDSGYEQYF; CDR3 DNA: TGTGCCAGCAGCCAAGATTCCGGTTACGAGCAGTACTTC
J gene: TRBJ2-3; D gene: TRBD2; clone size: .; V gene: TRBV5-1; CDR3 protein: CASSLTTSGGTDTQYF; CDR3 DNA: TGCGCCAGCAGCTTAACGACTAGCGGGGGCACAGATACGCAGTATTTT
J gene: TRBJ1-6; D gene: .; clone size: .; V gene: TRBV5-1; CDR3 protein: CASSHGVFSPLHF; CDR3 DNA: TGCGCCAGCAGCCACGGCGTCTTCTCACCCCTCCACTTT
J gene: TRBJ2-1; D gene: TRBD2; clone size: .; V gene: TRBV20-1; CDR3 protein: CSARETSGNSYNEQFF; CDR3 DNA: TGCAGTGCTAGAGAGACTAGCGGGAACTCCTACAATGAGCAGTTCTTC
J gene: TRBJ2-1; D gene: .; clone size: few; V gene: TRBV28; CDR3 protein: CASTPGRASSYNEQFF; CDR3 DNA: TGTGCCAGCACCCCGGGTCGGGCGAGCTCCTACAATGAGCAGTTCTTC
J gene: TRBJ2-1; D gene: TRBD2; clone size: few; V gene: TRBV27; CDR3 protein: CASSHRPGLADNEQFF; CDR3 DNA: TGTGCCAGCAGCCACAGACCGGGACTAGCGGACAATGAGCAGTTCTTC
J gene: TRBJ2-4; D gene: .; clone size: few; V gene: TRBV27; CDR3 protein: CASSFRSGVVKNIQYF; CDR3 DNA: TGTGCCAGCAGTTTTAGGTCAGGGGTAGTCAAAAACATTCAGTACTTC
J gene: TRBJ2-1; D gene: .; clone size: .; V gene: TRBV30; CDR3 protein: CAWNTRMTQFF; CDR3 DNA: TGTGCCTGGAATACTAGAATGACGCAGTTCTTC
J gene: TRBJ2-3; D gene: TRBD2; clone size: many; V gene: TRBV7-8; CDR3 protein: CASSSPGLAMADTQYF; CDR3 DNA: TGTGCCAGCAGCTCCCCGGGACTAGCTATGGCAGATACGCAGTATTTT
J gene: TRBJ2-3; D gene: TRBD1; clone size: few; V gene: TRBV20-1; CDR3 protein: CSATSDRRDTQYF; CDR3 DNA: TGCAGTGCTACCTCGGACAGGCGAGATACGCAGTATTTT
J gene: TRBJ1-5; D gene: TRBD1; clone size: .; V gene: TRBV3-1; CDR3 protein: CASSQNRGAMSAQHF; CDR3 DNA: TGTGCCAGCAGCCAGAACAGGGGTGCTATGTCGGCCCAGCATTTT
J gene: TRBJ2-3; D gene: .; clone size: .; V gene: TRBV20-1; CDR3 protein: CSDQGLRSTDTQYF; CDR3 DNA: TGCAGCGACCAAGGACTACGGAGCACAGACACGCAGTATTTT
J gene: TRBJ1-1; D gene: .; clone size: .; V gene: TRBV20-1; CDR3 protein: CSARLAGARNTEAFF; CDR3 DNA: TGCAGTGCTAGATTGGCAGGGGCCCGGAACACTGAAGCTTTCTTT
J gene: TRBJ2-1; D gene: TRBD2; clone size: .; V gene: TRBV6-5; CDR3 protein: CASRMGLAVRDEQFF; CDR3 DNA: TGTGCCAGCAGAATGGGACTAGCTGTTCGTGATGAGCAGTTCTTC
J gene: TRBJ2-1; D gene: .; clone size: .; V gene: TRBV12-3/TRBV12-4; CDR3 protein: CASTLYLVSNPHEQFF; CDR3 DNA: TGTGCCAGCACCCTTTACTTGGTTAGCAACCCTCATGAGCAGTTCTTC
J gene: TRBJ1-4; D gene: .; clone size: .; V gene: TRBV6-2/TRBV6-3; CDR3 protein: CASGRGRNEKLFF; CDR3 DNA: TGTGCCAGCGGCCGCGGTCGAAATGAAAAACTGTTTTTT
J gene: TRBJ1-2; D gene: .; clone size: .; V gene: TRBV6-1; CDR3 protein: CASSVNLALFGGYTF; CDR3 DNA: TGTGCCAGCAGTGTGAACCTGGCTCTCTTTGGTGGCTACACCTTC
J gene: TRBJ2-5; D gene: .; clone size: .; V gene: TRBV20-1; CDR3 protein: CSATPRTEQETQYF; CDR3 DNA: TGCAGTGCTACTCCCCGGACGGAACAAGAGACCCAGTACTTC
J gene: TRBJ2-4; D gene: .; clone size: .; V gene: TRBV28; CDR3 protein: CASSLPGGLFAAKNIQYF; CDR3 DNA: TGTGCCAGCAGTTTACCAGGGGGACTATTTGCGGCCAAAAACATTCAGTACTTC
J gene: TRBJ1-1; D gene: .; clone size: once; V gene: TRBV14; CDR3 protein: CASSRLVPNTEAFF; CDR3 DNA: TGTGCCAGCAGCCGTTTAGTTCCGAACACTGAAGCTTTCTTT
J gene: TRBJ2-3; D gene: .; clone size: .; V gene: TRBV6-5; CDR3 protein: CASRQGSGSTDTQYF; CDR3 DNA: TGTGCCAGCAGACAGGGAAGCGGGAGCACAGATACGCAGTATTTT
J gene: TRBJ2-7; D gene: .; clone size: .; V gene: TRBV11-2; CDR3 protein: CASSPRVKVYRDNYEQYF; CDR3 DNA: TGTGCCAGCAGCCCTAGGGTTAAGGTGTATCGGGACAACTACGAGCAGTACTTC
J gene: TRBJ2-5; D gene: .; clone size: .; V gene: TRBV24-1; CDR3 protein: CATSDPMGAEETQYF; CDR3 DNA: TGTGCCACCAGTGATCCGATGGGAGCTGAAGAGACCCAGTACTTC
J gene: TRBJ2-1; D gene: TRBD2; clone size: .; V gene: TRBV25-1; CDR3 protein: CASSDTGGYNEQFF; CDR3 DNA: TGTGCCAGCAGTGACACGGGGGGCTACAATGAGCAGTTCTTC
J gene: TRBJ2-3; D gene: TRBD2; clone size: .; V gene: TRBV28; CDR3 protein: CASSRTSGRRTGTQYF; CDR3 DNA: TGTGCCAGCAGCAGGACTAGCGGGAGAAGGACGGGTACGCAGTATTTT
J gene: TRBJ2-1; D gene: .; clone size: .; V gene: TRBV18; CDR3 protein: CASSRQDVHNEQFF; CDR3 DNA: TGTGCCAGCTCACGACAGGACGTCCACAATGAGCAGTTCTTC
J gene: TRBJ2-1; D gene: TRBD2; clone size: few; V gene: TRBV2; CDR3 protein: CASSEHLGGGENEQFF; CDR3 DNA: TGTGCCAGCAGTGAACATCTTGGCGGGGGGGAGAATGAGCAGTTCTTC
J gene: TRBJ2-7; D gene: .; clone size: .; V gene: TRBV27; CDR3 protein: CASSPTRMFYEQYF; CDR3 DNA: TGTGCCAGCAGTCCCACAAGGATGTTCTACGAGCAGTACTTC
J gene: TRBJ2-7; D gene: .; clone size: few; V gene: TRBV28; CDR3 protein: CASSLMVGGYEQYF; CDR3 DNA: TGTGCCAGCAGTTTAATGGTGGGCGGCTACGAGCAGTACTTC
J gene: TRBJ2-7; D gene: .; clone size: .; V gene: TRBV5-1; CDR3 protein: CASSLAGQAYNEQYF; CDR3 DNA: TGCGCCAGCAGCTTGGCAGGGCAGGCGTACAATGAGCAGTACTTC
J gene: TRBJ1-5; D gene: .; clone size: .; V gene: TRBV6-6; CDR3 protein: CASSYSLRSNQPQHF; CDR3 DNA: TGTGCCAGCAGTTACTCCTTAAGGAGCAATCAGCCCCAGCATTTT
J gene: TRBJ2-5; D gene: .; clone size: .; V gene: TRBV20-1; CDR3 protein: CSAARETQYF; CDR3 DNA: TGCAGTGCTGCACGTGAGACCCAGTACTTC
J gene: TRBJ2-1; D gene: .; clone size: few; V gene: TRBV6-2/TRBV6-3; CDR3 protein: CASRIRDIFYNEQFF; CDR3 DNA: TGTGCCAGCCGTATCCGGGACATCTTCTACAATGAGCAGTTCTTC
J gene: TRBJ2-5; D gene: .; clone size: few; V gene: TRBV7-9; CDR3 protein: CASSLVQGRETQYF; CDR3 DNA: TGTGCCAGCAGCTTAGTGCAGGGGCGGGAGACCCAGTACTTC
J gene: TRBJ1-1; D gene: .; clone size: .; V gene: TRBV6-5; CDR3 protein: CASRKARGTITEAFF; CDR3 DNA: TGTGCCAGCAGGAAGGCCCGGGGGACAATCACTGAAGCTTTCTTT
J gene: TRBJ2-3; D gene: .; clone size: many; V gene: TRBV7-2; CDR3 protein: CASSYSGSTDTQYF; CDR3 DNA: TGTGCCAGCAGTTACAGCGGGAGCACAGATACGCAGTATTTT
J gene: TRBJ2-4; D gene: .; clone size: few; V gene: TRBV4-1; CDR3 protein: CASSQPHKNIQYF; CDR3 DNA: TGCGCCAGCAGCCAGCCCCACAAAAACATTCAGTACTTC
J gene: TRBJ1-5; D gene: TRBD1; clone size: few; V gene: TRBV7-9; CDR3 protein: CASSPTGAVNQPQHF; CDR3 DNA: TGTGCCAGCAGCCCGACAGGGGCTGTCAATCAGCCCCAGCATTTT
J gene: TRBJ2-3; D gene: .; clone size: .; V gene: TRBV12-3/TRBV12-4; CDR3 protein: CASSLASLDTQYF; CDR3 DNA: TGTGCCAGCAGTTTGGCGTCGCTGGATACGCAGTATTTT
J gene: TRBJ2-7; D gene: TRBD2; clone size: .; V gene: TRBV20-1; CDR3 protein: CSASEGLAGVEQYF; CDR3 DNA: TGCAGTGCCTCAGAGGGTCTAGCGGGAGTCGAGCAGTACTTC
J gene: TRBJ2-7; D gene: TRBD2; clone size: .; V gene: TRBV7-2; CDR3 protein: CASSFGTSGSCEQYF; CDR3 DNA: TGTGCCAGCAGCTTTGGGACTAGCGGTTCCTGCGAGCAGTACTTC
J gene: TRBJ2-3; D gene: TRBD2; clone size: .; V gene: TRBV20-1; CDR3 protein: CGATGTSDGTQYF; CDR3 DNA: TGCGGTGCAACCGGGACTAGCGATGGTACGCAGTATTTT
J gene: TRBJ1-2; D gene: TRBD1; clone size: .; V gene: TRBV20-1; CDR3 protein: CSADDRGGLYGYTF; CDR3 DNA: TGCAGTGCCGACGACAGGGGGGGATTGTATGGCTACACCTTC
J gene: TRBJ2-7; D gene: TRBD1; clone size: .; V gene: TRBV20-1; CDR3 protein: CSARVGTGGGYEQYF; CDR3 DNA: TGCAGTGCTAGAGTCGGGACAGGGGGGGGATACGAGCAGTACTTC
J gene: TRBJ2-1; D gene: TRBD2; clone size: many; V gene: TRBV4-2; CDR3 protein: CASSQELASGLYNEQFF; CDR3 DNA: TGTGCCAGCAGCCAAGAGTTGGCTAGCGGGCTTTACAATGAGCAGTTCTTC
J gene: TRBJ2-3; D gene: .; clone size: few; V gene: TRBV20-1; CDR3 protein: CSARHGSTDTQYF; CDR3 DNA: TGCAGTGCTAGGCACGGTAGCACAGATACGCAGTATTTT
J gene: TRBJ2-3; D gene: TRBD2; clone size: .; V gene: TRBV7-2; CDR3 protein: CASSLQSGIEDTQYF; CDR3 DNA: TGTGCCAGCAGCTTACAGAGCGGGATTGAAGATACGCAGTATTTT
J gene: TRBJ1-1; D gene: .; clone size: .; V gene: TRBV7-2; CDR3 protein: CASSLYGRECTEAFF; CDR3 DNA: TGTGCCAGCAGCTTATACGGCAGGGAGTGCACTGAAGCTTTCTTT
J gene: TRBJ1-2; D gene: TRBD1; clone size: .; V gene: TRBV7-9; CDR3 protein: CASTQGVDGYTF; CDR3 DNA: TGTGCCAGCACTCAGGGGGTAGATGGCTACACCTTC
J gene: TRBJ1-1; D gene: .; clone size: once; V gene: TRBV6-1; CDR3 protein: CASRVRTGNTEAFF; CDR3 DNA: TGTGCCAGCAGGGTCAGGACGGGGAACACTGAAGCTTTCTTT
J gene: TRBJ2-3; D gene: .; clone size: many; V gene: TRBV6-2/TRBV6-3; CDR3 protein: CASSETVYTQYF; CDR3 DNA: TGTGCCAGCAGTGAGACGGTCTATACGCAGTATTTT
J gene: TRBJ2-1; D gene: TRBD2; clone size: few; V gene: TRBV11-2; CDR3 protein: CASSLRWGGNEQFF; CDR3 DNA: TGTGCCAGCAGTTTGCGTTGGGGGGGCAATGAGCAGTTCTTC
J gene: TRBJ1-1; D gene: .; clone size: .; V gene: TRBV21-1; CDR3 protein: CASSKGGSDEAFF; CDR3 DNA: TGTGCCAGCAGCAAAGGGGGCTCGGATGAAGCTTTCTTT
J gene: TRBJ2-7; D gene: .; clone size: many; V gene: TRBV10-3; CDR3 protein: CAISAGSYEQYF; CDR3 DNA: TGTGCCATCAGTGCGGGCAGCTACGAGCAGTACTTC
J gene: TRBJ1-5; D gene: .; clone size: .; V gene: TRBV7-2; CDR3 protein: CARPIYSNQPQHF; CDR3 DNA: TGTGCCAGACCGATTTATAGCAATCAGCCCCAGCATTTT